Below are 27 T cell receptor beta chains sequenced from a single sample in a study of Graves' ophthalmopathy and Graves' hyperthyroidism. The authors amplified TCR beta CDR3 regions, and they did so from RNA transcripts for repertoire sequencing. In the first round, RT-PCR was carried out with HTBI primers, and a multiplex PCR formed the second round. TCRdb called the multiplex PCR reads again in MiXCR, with one record for every CDR3 protein. The sample consists of about 740,000 distinct CDR3 sequences, roughly 40% of them appearing once. Sequenced material: peripheral blood. These receptors all stem from an adult man with Graves' ophthalmopathy.

This clonotype was observed at least ten times. The chain combines TRBV2 with TRBJ1-5; the D is unclear. The CDR3 has 14 amino acids. CDR1 and CDR2 from the germline V gene are SNHLY and FYNNEI. V lost 2 bases to trimming and J lost 1 base, with 6 bases between them. CDR3 loop: CASSERVSNQPQHF. The CDR3 nucleotides read TGTGCCAGCAGTGAACGGGTAAGCAATCAGCCCCAGCATTTT.

Here the CDR3 DNA reads TGTGCCAGCAATTATTTGGGTGAAGCTTTCTTT. Its protein is CASNYLGEAFF. This sequence joins TRBV9 and TRBJ1-1; no definite D call. Trimming pared 6 bases from V and 7 bases from J, leaving 10 bases between. The CDR3 runs to 11 residues. Germline V gives CDR1 SGDLS, CDR2 YYNGEE.

On this clonotype itself: Its ends do not fully match the called genes, so a read error is possible. J is TRBJ2-7 and V is TRBV6-5, with D possibly TRBD1 on 5 matching bases. The germline CDR1 and CDR2 sequences are MNHEY and SVGAGI. CDR3 length: 13 residues. The chain's CDR3 is CAISYDSTYEQYF. The DNA of the CDR3 is TGTGCCATCAGTTACGACAGTACCTACGAGCAGTACTTC.

The chain combines TRBV9 with TRBJ1-2, with TRBD1 matching 7 bases. The V gene's germline CDR1 is SGDLS and CDR2 YYNGEE. This CDR3 has 15 residues. Unmatched junction bases numbered 17, after V lost 7 bases and J lost 8 bases. The CDR3 DNA sequence: TGTGCCAGCTCACCCGAAGAAGGGGGCGCGGGAGGCTACACCTTC. Translated: CASSPEEGGAGGYTF.

This clonotype came up a few times. A much larger clone sits a single nucleotide away, making a read error possible. The chain links TRBV25-1 to TRBJ1-4, with D uncertain. V lost 5 bases to trimming and J lost 8 bases, with 12 bases between them. CDR1 and CDR2 from the germline V gene are MGHDK and SYGVNS. The CDR3 loop spans 13 amino acids. The CDR3 DNA sequence: TGTGCCAGCAGTTTTGGTACTGACGAAAAACTGTTTTTT. This codes for CASSFGTDEKLFF.

This rearrangement joins TRBV2 to TRBJ2-7; D is unresolved. CDR1 is SNHLY, CDR2 FYNNEI, per germline. With 8 bases removed from V and 7 bases from J, the gap between germline ends came to 18 bases. The CDR3 contains 13 residues. The CDR3 nucleotides read TGTGCCAGCTTAGTTGGCCCAGTGGGGGAGCAGTACTTC. It codes for CASLVGPVGEQYF.

This sequence joins TRBV12-3 or TRBV12-4 and TRBJ1-1, with D unclear. V was trimmed by 3 bases and J by 6 bases, leaving 11 bases between them. The CDR3 has 13 residues. CDR3 residues: CASSFSRLSEAFF. CDR3 DNA: TGTGCCAGCAGTTTCTCCAGGCTTTCTGAAGCTTTCTTT.

This clonotype was seen many times. The gene calls are TRBV7-8 and TRBJ2-7; 11 nucleotides match TRBD2. The CDR3 extends over 15 amino acids. J was trimmed by 4 bases and V by 2 bases; bases with no gene match: 4. CDR1 is SGHVS and CDR2 is FQNEAQ in the germline V gene. Here the CDR3 DNA reads TGTGCCAGCAGCTTATTTAGCGGGGGGGTATACGAGCAGTACTTC. It translates to CASSLFSGGVYEQYF.

The chain recombines TRBV2 with TRBJ1-1, with 11 bases that match TRBD1. The V gene end was trimmed by 7 bases and the J gene end by 7 bases; junction bases not matched to a gene: 5. This CDR3 spans 13 amino acids. Germline CDR1 reads SNHLY; CDR2 reads FYNNEI. The CDR3 DNA follows: TGTGCCAGCATCGGGACAGGGGGTAATGAAGCTTTCTTT. This encodes CASIGTGGNEAFF.

V and J are TRBV2 and TRBJ2-2; D is perhaps TRBD1 (6 bases). Trimming cost V 8 bases and J 4 bases, with 11 bases left between them. The CDR3 totals 13 residues. The germline V gene encodes CDR1 SNHLY and CDR2 FYNNEI. CDR3: CASLDRPTGELFF. CDR3 nucleotides: TGTGCCAGCCTGGACAGACCCACCGGGGAGCTGTTTTTT.

The chain carries TRBV29-1 and TRBJ1-5; D unresolved. V dropped 8 bases and J dropped 7 bases, with 18 bases sitting between them. There are 13 residues in the CDR3. Germline CDR1 SQVTM, CDR2 ANQGSEA. In nucleotides, the CDR3 is TGCAGCTTGGATGCGGGAGCGGGGCAGCCCCAGCATTTT. Amino acid sequence: CSLDAGAGQPQHF.

The genes are TRBV25-1 and TRBJ1-2; weak D call: TRBD1 (6 bases). V lost 5 bases to trimming and J lost 10 bases, with 23 bases between them. Per germline, CDR1 MGHDK and CDR2 SYGVNS. This CDR3 is 15 amino acids long. In DNA form, the CDR3 reads TGTGCCAGCAGTCGTAACCTCGGGACGGACAGTCCCTACACCTTC. Encoded protein: CASSRNLGTDSPYTF.

This clonotype was seen repeatedly, ten times or more. V and J are TRBV7-9 and TRBJ2-6; no clear D gene. There are 14 residues in the CDR3. Deletions cut 7 bases from V and 0 bases from J, with 7 bases between. Germline CDR1 reads SEHNR; CDR2 reads FQNEAQ (reference sequence). CDR3 coding DNA: TGTGCCAGCATTAAGTTCTCTGGGGCCAACGTCCTGACTTTC. Translating it yields CASIKFSGANVLTF.

The rearrangement links TRBV25-1 to TRBJ2-1; 7 nucleotides match TRBD1. Germline values: CDR1 MGHDK, CDR2 SYGVNS. V shed 5 bases and J 3 bases; nucleotides not matched to a gene: 4. The CDR3 spans 14 residues. Written as DNA, the CDR3 is TGTGCCAGCAGTACACAGGGGAGCTACAATGAGCAGTTCTTC. The encoded protein is CASSTQGSYNEQFF.

The sample holds a few counts of this clonotype. The genes are TRBV2 and TRBJ2-7; 10 nucleotides match TRBD1. Trimming took 7 bases from V and 7 from J; bases not matched to a gene: 10. CDR1 is SNHLY and CDR2 is FYNNEI in the germline V gene. The CDR3 is 14 residues long. CDR3 residues: CASNPGQGFQEQYF. The CDR3 DNA sequence: TGTGCCAGCAATCCGGGACAGGGGTTCCAAGAGCAGTACTTC.

The rearrangement links TRBV2 to TRBJ1-6, with D unresolved. There are 16 residues in the CDR3. Trimming took off 5 bases at V and 10 bases at J, with 21 bases between the two ends. Germline CDR1 and CDR2: SNHLY and FYNNEI. The CDR3 sequence: CASSYSISGGGSPLHF. For the CDR3, the DNA is TGTGCCAGCAGTTACTCGATATCGGGTGGTGGATCACCCCTCCACTTT.

This CDR3 reads CASSFRTGITEAFF. CDR3 DNA sequence: TGTGCCAGTAGTTTCCGCACAGGGATCACTGAAGCTTTCTTT. The chain recombines TRBV19 with TRBJ1-1, with D possibly matching TRBD1 (6 bases). The CDR3 has 14 amino acids. V was cut by 5 bases and J by 4 bases, with 14 bases left in between. Germline CDR1 LNHDA, CDR2 SQIVND (reference sequence). Looking up the rest from reference TRBV19 and TRBJ1-1 gives the full variable domain: DGGITQSPKYLFRKEGQNVTLSCEQNLNHDAMYWYRQDPGQGLRLIYYSQIVNDFQKGDIAEGYSVSREKKESFPLTVTSAQKNPTAFYLCASSFRTGITEAFFGQGTRLTVV.

Concerning this clonotype itself: A much larger clone differs by one base, so this may be a read error. The chain couples TRBV7-2 to TRBJ1-1, with 7 bases matching TRBD1. The CDR3 covers 13 residues. CDR1 and CDR2 (germline): SGHTA, FQGNSA. The CDR3 DNA sequence: TGTGCCGGCAGCTCCGGAAACAGGGGTGAGGCTTTCTTT. As protein: CAGSSGNRGEAFF.

The J gene is TRBJ2-5, the V gene TRBV7-7, with D unclear. The germline V and J ends were trimmed by 6 bases and 4 bases, with 15 bases remaining between them. This CDR3 comprises 14 residues. The germline V gene encodes CDR1 SSHAT and CDR2 FNYEAQ (reference sequence). The CDR3 sequence: CASSFLYGGETQYF. The DNA for the CDR3 is TGTGCCAGCAGTTTCCTTTACGGCGGAGAGACCCAGTACTTC.

This chain joins TRBV7-9 and TRBJ1-2; perhaps TRBD1 as D (6 bases). Trimming left V 4 bases short and J 4 bases short, with 16 bases between. Germline V gives CDR1 SEHNR, CDR2 FQNEAQ (reference sequence). The CDR3 has 15 residues. CDR3 protein: CASSYKGGPAYGYTF. The CDR3 region has the DNA TGTGCCAGCAGCTACAAAGGGGGGCCGGCCTATGGCTACACCTTC.

V usage is TRBV7-3 and J usage is TRBJ1-3; weak D call: TRBD1 (6 bases). In germline, CDR1 is SGHTA, CDR2 FQGTGA. The V gene lost 5 bases and the J gene lost 2 bases, with 19 bases spanning the gap. The CDR3 totals 17 residues. DNA for the CDR3: TGTGCCAGCAGCCCAGGTCAGGGAGGGGGAACTGGAAACACCATATATTTT. It translates to CASSPGQGGGTGNTIYF.

This clonotype was detected ten times or more. This sequence joins TRBV19 and TRBJ1-4, with D hard to call. Trimming stripped 6 bases from V and 0 bases from J, with 8 bases between. The CDR3 is 14 amino acids. Germline CDR1 is LNHDA and CDR2 is SQIVND (reference sequence). The CDR3, as DNA: TGTGCCAGTAGCGTCCATGCAACTAATGAAAAACTGTTTTTT. This translates into CASSVHATNEKLFF. Combining the CDR3 with reference TRBV19 and TRBJ1-4 gives the whole variable domain DGGITQSPKYLFRKEGQNVTLSCEQNLNHDAMYWYRQDPGQGLRLIYYSQIVNDFQKGDIAEGYSVSREKKESFPLTVTSAQKNPTAFYLCASSVHATNEKLFFGSGTQLSVL.

The chain carries TRBV6-6 and TRBJ2-5; 9 bases match TRBD1. The CDR3 extends over 17 amino acids. The V gene's germline CDR1 is MNHNY and CDR2 SVGAGI (reference sequence). V shed 2 bases and J 2 bases; nucleotides not matched to a gene: 9. CDR3 nucleotide sequence: TGTGCCAGCAGTTACGCCGGGGACAGGGTGGGTCAAGAGACCCAGTACTTC. Amino acid sequence: CASSYAGDRVGQETQYF.

This clonotype was seen ten or more times. The chain's CDR3 is CASSLGAGEGTEAFF. CDR3 nucleotides: TGTGCCAGCAGCTTAGGGGCAGGGGAGGGAACTGAAGCTTTCTTT. The V gene is TRBV7-2, the J gene TRBJ1-1; a weak D match, TRBD1 (6 bases). V shed 1 base and J shed 5 bases, with 14 bases lying between them. Germline values: CDR1 SGHTA, CDR2 FQGNSA. The CDR3 runs to 15 residues.

To note about this clonotype: This could be a read error, since a much larger clone is one nucleotide away. The chain joins TRBV11-2 to TRBJ2-7; the match to TRBD1 covers 8 bases. Germline values: CDR1 SGHAT, CDR2 FQNNGV. V gave up 3 bases and J gave up 0 bases; unmatched junction bases: 1. The CDR3 length is 14 residues. Here the CDR3 reads CASSFTGGSYEQYV. The CDR3 bases are TGTGCCAGCAGCTTCACAGGGGGCTCCTACGAGCAGTACGTC.

This clonotype was found a few times. This sequence joins TRBV7-9 and TRBJ2-2; 10 nucleotides line up with TRBD2. In germline, CDR1 is SEHNR, CDR2 FQNEAQ (reference sequence). The CDR3 runs to 16 residues. V lost 2 bases and J lost 6; bases outside the gene matches: 6. This chain's CDR3 is CASSLFPSGSPGELFF. The CDR3 nucleotides are TGTGCCAGCAGCTTATTTCCTAGCGGGAGTCCCGGGGAGCTGTTTTTT.

Details on this clonotype: This may be a read error: a much more frequent sequence differs by one nucleotide. The conserved phenylalanine or tryptophan is not found at the CDR3 terminus, so this likely reflects a read error. The V gene is TRBV2, the J gene TRBJ1-6; D gene unclear. V lost 4 bases to trimming and J lost 7 bases, with 5 bases between them. Germline V lookup: CDR1 SNHLY, CDR2 FYNNEI. The CDR3 has 12 residues. The CDR3 sequence: CASSGGNSPLHL. The CDR3 bases are TGTGCCAGCAGTGGTGGGAATTCACCCCTCCACCTT.